This T cell receptor beta chain derives from a study of cytomegalovirus exposure and HLA in healthy donors. The CDR3 totals 16 residues. The V gene's germline CDR1 is MNHEY and CDR2 SMNVEV (reference sequence). The V gene end was trimmed by 2 bases and the J gene end by 5 bases; junction bases not matched to a gene: 10. PCR employed 60 Vbeta and 13 Jbeta primers. Method: immunoSEQ multiplex PCR; TCRdb's copy keeps in-frame clones and lacks some. The table shows roughly 120,000 clones, with 73% occurring only once. This rearrangement joins TRBV27 to TRBJ1-2; 8 bases fit TRBD1. The receptor was derived from a woman aged 30 to 39 in good health and CMV-seronegative. Sequenced sample: PBMCs. CDR3 bases: TGTGCCAGCAGTTTACGCCGGCCAGGGGGCAAGTATGGCTACACCTTC. This encodes CASSLRRPGGKYGYTF.